Here is one T cell receptor (beta chain) with its context. Its target is unknown. The data belong to a study of T cell responses to AZD1222 COVID-19 vaccine. Findings and caveats of the study: Reports say nearly half of spike-specific TCRs go after unmutated variant regions. Donors, mostly white British, included more females; clonal diversity was possibly underestimated. Baseline seropositivity occurred in only six AZD1222 recipients.

The CDR3 has 14 amino acids. Trimming removed 7 bases from V and 1 base from J; junction bases left unmatched: 6. Per germline, CDR1 SGDLS and CDR2 YYNGEE. Libraries were prepared by immunoSEQ multiplex PCR; TCRdb keeps only in-frame clonotypes and omits some of them. This table holds 100,000 to 150,000 clones, around 87% found once. The sequencing here drew on peripheral blood, taken on day 0 of AZD1222 vaccination. The origin of this receptor is an adult in good health. The V call is TRBV9, the J call TRBJ2-5, with 8 positions matching TRBD2. Here the CDR3 reads CASSRGGLQETQYF. CDR3 in DNA: TGTGCCAGCTCCCGCGGGGGGCTCCAAGAGACCCAGTACTTC.